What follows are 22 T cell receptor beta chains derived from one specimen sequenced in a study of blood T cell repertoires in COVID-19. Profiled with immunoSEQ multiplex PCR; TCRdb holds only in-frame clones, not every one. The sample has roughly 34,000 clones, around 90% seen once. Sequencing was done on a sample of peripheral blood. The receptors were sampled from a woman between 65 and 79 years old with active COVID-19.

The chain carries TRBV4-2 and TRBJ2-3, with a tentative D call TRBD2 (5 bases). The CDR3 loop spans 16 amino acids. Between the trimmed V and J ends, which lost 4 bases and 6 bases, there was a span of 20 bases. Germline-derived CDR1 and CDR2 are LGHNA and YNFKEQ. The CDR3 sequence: CASSPSIAGSQDTQYF. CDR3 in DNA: TGTGCCAGCAGCCCCTCTATCGCGGGTTCGCAGGATACGCAGTATTTT.

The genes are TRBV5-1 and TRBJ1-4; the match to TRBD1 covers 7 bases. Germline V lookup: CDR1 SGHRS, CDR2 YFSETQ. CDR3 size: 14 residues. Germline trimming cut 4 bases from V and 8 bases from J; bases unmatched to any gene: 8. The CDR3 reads CASSQETGNEKLFF. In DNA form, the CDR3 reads TGCGCCAGCAGCCAGGAGACAGGGAACGAAAAACTGTTTTTT.

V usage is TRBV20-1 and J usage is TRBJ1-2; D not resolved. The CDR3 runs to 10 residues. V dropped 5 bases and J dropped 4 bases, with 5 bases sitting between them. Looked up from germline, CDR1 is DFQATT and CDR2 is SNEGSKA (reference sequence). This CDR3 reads CSAYSYGYTF. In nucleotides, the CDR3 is TGCAGTGCTTACAGCTATGGCTACACCTTC.

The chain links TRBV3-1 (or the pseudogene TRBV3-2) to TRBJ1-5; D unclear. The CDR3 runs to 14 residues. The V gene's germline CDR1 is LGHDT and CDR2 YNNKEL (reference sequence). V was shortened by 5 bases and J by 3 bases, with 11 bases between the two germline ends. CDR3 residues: CASSSGDSNQPQHF. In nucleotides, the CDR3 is TGTGCCAGCAGCAGCGGGGATTCCAATCAGCCCCAGCATTTT.

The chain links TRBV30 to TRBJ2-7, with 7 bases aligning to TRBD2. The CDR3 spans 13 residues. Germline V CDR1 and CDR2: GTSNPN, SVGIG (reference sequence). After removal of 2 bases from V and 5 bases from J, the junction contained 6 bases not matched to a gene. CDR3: CAWSTGAGNEQYF. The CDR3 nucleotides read TGTGCCTGGAGTACCGGAGCGGGGAACGAGCAGTACTTC.

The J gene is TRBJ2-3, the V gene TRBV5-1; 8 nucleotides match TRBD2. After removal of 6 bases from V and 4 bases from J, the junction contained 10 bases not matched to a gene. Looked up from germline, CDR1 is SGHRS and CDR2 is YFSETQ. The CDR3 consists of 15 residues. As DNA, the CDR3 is TGCGCCAGCACTGAAGGGTCCGGGGGGGCAGATACGCAGTATTTT. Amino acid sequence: CASTEGSGGADTQYF.

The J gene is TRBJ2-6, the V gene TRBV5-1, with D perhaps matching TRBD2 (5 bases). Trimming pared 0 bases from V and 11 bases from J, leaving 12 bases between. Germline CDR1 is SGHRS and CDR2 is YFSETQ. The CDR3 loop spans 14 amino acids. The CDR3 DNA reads TGCGCCAGCAGCTTGGAGGCGGGTGGCGACGTCCTGACTTTC. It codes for CASSLEAGGDVLTF.

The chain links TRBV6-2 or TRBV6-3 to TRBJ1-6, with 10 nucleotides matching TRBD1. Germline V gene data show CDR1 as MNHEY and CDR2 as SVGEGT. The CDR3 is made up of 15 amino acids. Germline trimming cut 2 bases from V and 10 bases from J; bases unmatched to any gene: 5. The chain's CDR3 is CASSYGGQGESPLHF. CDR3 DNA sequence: TGTGCCAGCAGTTACGGCGGACAGGGGGAATCACCCCTCCACTTT.

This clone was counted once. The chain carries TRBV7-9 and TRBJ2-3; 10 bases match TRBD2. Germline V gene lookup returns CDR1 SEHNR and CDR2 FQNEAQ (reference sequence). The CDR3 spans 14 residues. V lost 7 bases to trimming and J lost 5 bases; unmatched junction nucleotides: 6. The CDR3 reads CASIASGGGDTQYF. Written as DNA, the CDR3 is TGTGCCAGCATCGCTAGCGGGGGAGGAGATACGCAGTATTTT.

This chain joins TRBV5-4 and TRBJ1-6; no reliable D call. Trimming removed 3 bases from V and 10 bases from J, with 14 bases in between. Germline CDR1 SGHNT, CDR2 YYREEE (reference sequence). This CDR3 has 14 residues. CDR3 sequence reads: CASSSKSVNSPLHF. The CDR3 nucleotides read TGTGCCAGCAGCTCTAAATCGGTCAACTCACCCCTCCACTTT.

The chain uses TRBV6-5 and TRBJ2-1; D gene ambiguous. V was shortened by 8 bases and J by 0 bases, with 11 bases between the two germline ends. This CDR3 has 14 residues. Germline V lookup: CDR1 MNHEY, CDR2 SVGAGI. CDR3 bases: TGTGCCAGCGAAGACTTGAGCTCCTACAATGAGCAGTTCTTC. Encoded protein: CASEDLSSYNEQFF.

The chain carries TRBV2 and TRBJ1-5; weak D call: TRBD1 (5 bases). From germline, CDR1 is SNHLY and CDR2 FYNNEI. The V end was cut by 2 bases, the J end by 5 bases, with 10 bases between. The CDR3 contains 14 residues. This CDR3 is CASSEPSGDQPQHF. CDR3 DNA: TGTGCCAGCAGTGAACCCTCGGGGGATCAGCCCCAGCATTTT.

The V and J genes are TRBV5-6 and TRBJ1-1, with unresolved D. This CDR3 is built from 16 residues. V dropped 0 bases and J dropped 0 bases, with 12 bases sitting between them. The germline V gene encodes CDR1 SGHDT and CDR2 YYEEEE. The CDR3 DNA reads TGTGCCAGCAGCTTGGCAACCGCAGTTATGAACACTGAAGCTTTCTTT. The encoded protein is CASSLATAVMNTEAFF. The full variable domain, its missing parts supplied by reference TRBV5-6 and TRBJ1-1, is DAGVTQSPTHLIKTRGQQVTLRCSPKSGHDTVSWYQQALGQGPQFIFQYYEEEERQRGNFPDRFSGHQFPNYSSELNVNALLLGDSALYLCASSLATAVMNTEAFFGQGTRLTVV.

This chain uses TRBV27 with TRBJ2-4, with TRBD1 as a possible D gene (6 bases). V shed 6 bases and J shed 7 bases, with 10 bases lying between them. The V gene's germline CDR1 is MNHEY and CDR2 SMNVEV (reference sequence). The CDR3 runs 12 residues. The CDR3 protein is CASSPQGNIQYF. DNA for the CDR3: TGTGCCAGCAGCCCGCAGGGGAACATTCAGTACTTC.

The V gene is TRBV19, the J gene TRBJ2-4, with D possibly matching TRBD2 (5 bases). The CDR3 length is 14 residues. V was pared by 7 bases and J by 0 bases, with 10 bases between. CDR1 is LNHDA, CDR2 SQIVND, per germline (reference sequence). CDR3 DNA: TGTGCCAGTAAGAGGGATCTAGCCAAAAACATTCAGTACTTC. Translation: CASKRDLAKNIQYF.

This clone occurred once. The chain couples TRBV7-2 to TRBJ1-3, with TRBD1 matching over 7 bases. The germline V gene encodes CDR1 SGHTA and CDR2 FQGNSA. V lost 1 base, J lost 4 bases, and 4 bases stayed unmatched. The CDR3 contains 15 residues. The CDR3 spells CASSLGQGLGNTIYF. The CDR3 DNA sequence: TGTGCCAGCAGCTTAGGACAGGGCCTGGGAAACACCATATATTTT.

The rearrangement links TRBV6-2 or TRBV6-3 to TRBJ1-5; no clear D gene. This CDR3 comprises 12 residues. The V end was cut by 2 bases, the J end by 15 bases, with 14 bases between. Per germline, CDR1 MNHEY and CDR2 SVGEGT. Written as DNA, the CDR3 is TGTGCCAGCAGTTACCCCCACGGGGAGCGGCATTTT. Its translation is CASSYPHGERHF.

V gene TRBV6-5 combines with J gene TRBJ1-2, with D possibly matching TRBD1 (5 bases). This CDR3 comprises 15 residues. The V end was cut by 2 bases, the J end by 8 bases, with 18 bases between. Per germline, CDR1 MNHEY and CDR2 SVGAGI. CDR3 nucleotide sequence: TGTGCCAGCAGTTACGGAAGCGGCGGGGCACTGGGCTACACCTTC. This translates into CASSYGSGGALGYTF.

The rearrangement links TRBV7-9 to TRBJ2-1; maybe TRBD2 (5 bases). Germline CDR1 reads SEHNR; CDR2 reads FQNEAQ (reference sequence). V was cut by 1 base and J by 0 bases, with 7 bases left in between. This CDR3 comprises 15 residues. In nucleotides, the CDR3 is TGTGCCAGCAGCTTAGTAGGGAGCTCCTACAATGAGCAGTTCTTC. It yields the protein CASSLVGSSYNEQFF. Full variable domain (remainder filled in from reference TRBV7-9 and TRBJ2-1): DTGVSQNPRHKITKRGQNVTFRCDPISEHNRLYWYRQTLGQGPEFLTYFQNEAQLEKSRLLSDRFSAERPKGSFSTLEIQRTEQGDSAMYLCASSLVGSSYNEQFFGPGTRLTVL.

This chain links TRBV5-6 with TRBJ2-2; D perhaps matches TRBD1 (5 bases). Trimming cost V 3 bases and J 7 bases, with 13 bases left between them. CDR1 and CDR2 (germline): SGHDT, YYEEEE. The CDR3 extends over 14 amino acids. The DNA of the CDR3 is TGTGCCAGCAGCTATAAAGGGGCAGGCGGGGAGCTGTTTTTT. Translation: CASSYKGAGGELFF.

In DNA, the CDR3 is TGCGCCAGCAGTGAGTCGACTCGCGGAAGGTACACCTTC. Its protein product is CASSESTRGRYTF. The chain couples TRBV10-1 to TRBJ1-2; the D is unclear. From germline, CDR1 is WNHNN and CDR2 SYGVQD (reference sequence). The V gene lost 0 bases and the J gene lost 11 bases, with 13 bases spanning the gap. CDR3 size: 13 residues.

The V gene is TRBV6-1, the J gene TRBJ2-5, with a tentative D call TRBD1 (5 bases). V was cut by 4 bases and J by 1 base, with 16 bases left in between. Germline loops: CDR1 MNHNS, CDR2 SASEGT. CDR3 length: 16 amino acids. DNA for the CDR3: TGTGCCAGCAGTGGGCCGAGGACAAGACGCCAAGAGACCCAGTACTTC. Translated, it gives CASSGPRTRRQETQYF.